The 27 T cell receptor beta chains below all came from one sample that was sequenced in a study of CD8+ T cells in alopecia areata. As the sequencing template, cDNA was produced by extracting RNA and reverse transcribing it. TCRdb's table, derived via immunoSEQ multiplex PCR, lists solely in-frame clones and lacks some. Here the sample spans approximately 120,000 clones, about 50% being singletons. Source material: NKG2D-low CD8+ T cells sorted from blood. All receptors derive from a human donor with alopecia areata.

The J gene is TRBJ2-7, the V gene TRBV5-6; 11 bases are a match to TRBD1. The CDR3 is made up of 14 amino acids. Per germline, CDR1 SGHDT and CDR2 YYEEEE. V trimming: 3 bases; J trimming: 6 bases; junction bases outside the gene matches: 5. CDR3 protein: CASSWGTGGVEQYF. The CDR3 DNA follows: TGTGCCAGCAGCTGGGGGACAGGGGGAGTCGAGCAGTACTTC.

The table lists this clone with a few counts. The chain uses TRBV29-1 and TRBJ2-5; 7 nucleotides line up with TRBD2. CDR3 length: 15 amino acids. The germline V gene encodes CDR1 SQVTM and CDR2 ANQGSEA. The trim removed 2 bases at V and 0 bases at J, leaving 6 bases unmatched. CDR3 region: CSVEWLREYQETQYF. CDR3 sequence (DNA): TGCAGCGTTGAATGGTTGCGGGAGTACCAAGAGACCCAGTACTTC.

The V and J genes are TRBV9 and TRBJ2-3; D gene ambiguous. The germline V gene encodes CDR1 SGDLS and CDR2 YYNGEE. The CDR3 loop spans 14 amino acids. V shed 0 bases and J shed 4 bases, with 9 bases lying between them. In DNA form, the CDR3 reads TGTGCCAGCAGCGTAGGATCTGGGGCAGATACGCAGTATTTT. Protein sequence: CASSVGSGADTQYF.

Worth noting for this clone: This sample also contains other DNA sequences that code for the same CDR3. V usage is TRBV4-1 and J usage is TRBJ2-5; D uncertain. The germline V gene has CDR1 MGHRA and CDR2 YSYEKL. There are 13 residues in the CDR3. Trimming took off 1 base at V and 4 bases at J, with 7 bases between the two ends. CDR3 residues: CASSQGPGETQYF. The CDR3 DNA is TGCGCCAGCAGCCAAGGCCCGGGAGAGACCCAGTACTTC.

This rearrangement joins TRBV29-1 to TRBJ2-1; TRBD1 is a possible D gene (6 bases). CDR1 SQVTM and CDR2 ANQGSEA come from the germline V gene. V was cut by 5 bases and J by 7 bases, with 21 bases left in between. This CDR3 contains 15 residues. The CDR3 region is CSVRGIEPSSNEQFF. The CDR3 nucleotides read TGCAGCGTTAGGGGGATAGAGCCCTCATCGAATGAGCAGTTCTTC.

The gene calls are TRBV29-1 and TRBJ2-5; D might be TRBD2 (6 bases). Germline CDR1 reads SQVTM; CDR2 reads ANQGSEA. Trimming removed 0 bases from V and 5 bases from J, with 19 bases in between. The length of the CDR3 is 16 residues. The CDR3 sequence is CSVEDFFGSSRETQYF. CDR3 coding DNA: TGCAGCGTTGAAGACTTTTTCGGGAGTAGCAGGGAGACCCAGTACTTC.

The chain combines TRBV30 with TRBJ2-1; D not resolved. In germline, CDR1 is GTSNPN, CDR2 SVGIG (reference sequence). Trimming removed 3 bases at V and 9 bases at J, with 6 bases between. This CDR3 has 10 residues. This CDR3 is CAWRVSEQFF. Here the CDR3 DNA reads TGTGCCTGGAGAGTTAGTGAGCAGTTCTTC.

The CDR3, as DNA: TGTGCCAGCAGTTTACGACAGGGGGGCTACGAGCAGTACTTC. Encoded protein: CASSLRQGGYEQYF. The chain combines TRBV27 with TRBJ2-7, with 9 positions matching TRBD1. Trimming at V came to 2 bases and at J to 3 bases, leaving 2 bases not matched to a gene. The CDR3 has 14 residues. Germline CDR1 and CDR2: MNHEY and SMNVEV (reference sequence).

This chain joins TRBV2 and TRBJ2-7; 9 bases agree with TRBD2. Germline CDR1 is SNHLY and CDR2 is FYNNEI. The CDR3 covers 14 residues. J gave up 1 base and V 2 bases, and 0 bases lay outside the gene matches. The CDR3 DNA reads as TGTGCCAGCAGTGAACTAGCGGGATCCTACGAGCAGTACTTC. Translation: CASSELAGSYEQYF.

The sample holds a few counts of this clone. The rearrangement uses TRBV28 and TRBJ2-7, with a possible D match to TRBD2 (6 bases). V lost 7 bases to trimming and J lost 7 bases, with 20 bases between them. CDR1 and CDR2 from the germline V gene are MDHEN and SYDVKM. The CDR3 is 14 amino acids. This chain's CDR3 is CASMREAGMEEQYF. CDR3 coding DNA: TGTGCCAGCATGAGGGAGGCCGGGATGGAGGAGCAGTACTTC.

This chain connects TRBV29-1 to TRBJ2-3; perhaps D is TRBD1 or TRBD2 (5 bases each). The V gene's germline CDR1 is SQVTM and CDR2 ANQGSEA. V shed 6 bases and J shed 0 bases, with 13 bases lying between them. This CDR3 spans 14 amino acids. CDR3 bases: TGCAGCGTGTGGGACGGCCAAAGCACAGATACGCAGTATTTT. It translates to CSVWDGQSTDTQYF.

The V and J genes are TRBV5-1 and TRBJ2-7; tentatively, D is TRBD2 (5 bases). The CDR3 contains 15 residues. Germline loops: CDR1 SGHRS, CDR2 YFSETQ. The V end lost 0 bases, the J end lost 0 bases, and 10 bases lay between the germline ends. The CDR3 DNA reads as TGCGCCAGCAGCTTGGCACGGGGAAGCTCCTACGAGCAGTACTTC. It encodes CASSLARGSSYEQYF.

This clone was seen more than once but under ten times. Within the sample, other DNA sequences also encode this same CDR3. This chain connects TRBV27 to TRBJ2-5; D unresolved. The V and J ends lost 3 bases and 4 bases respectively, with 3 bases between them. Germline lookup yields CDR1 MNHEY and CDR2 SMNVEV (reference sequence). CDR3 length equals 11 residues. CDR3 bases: TGTGCCAGCAGTTTGGGAGAGACCCAGTACTTC. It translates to CASSLGETQYF.

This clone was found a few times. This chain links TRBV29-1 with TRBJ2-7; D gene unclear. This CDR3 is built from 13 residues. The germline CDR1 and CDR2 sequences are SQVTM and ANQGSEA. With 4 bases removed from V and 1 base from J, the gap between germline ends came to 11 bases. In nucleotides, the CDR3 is TGCAGCGTTGTGGCGATACTTTCCTACGAGCAGTACTTC. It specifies CSVVAILSYEQYF.

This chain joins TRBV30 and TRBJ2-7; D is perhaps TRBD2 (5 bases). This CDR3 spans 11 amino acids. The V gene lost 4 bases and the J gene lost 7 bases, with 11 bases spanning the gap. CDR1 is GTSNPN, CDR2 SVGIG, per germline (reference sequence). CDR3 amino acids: CAWMGASEQYF. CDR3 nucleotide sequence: TGTGCCTGGATGGGAGCGAGTGAGCAGTACTTC.

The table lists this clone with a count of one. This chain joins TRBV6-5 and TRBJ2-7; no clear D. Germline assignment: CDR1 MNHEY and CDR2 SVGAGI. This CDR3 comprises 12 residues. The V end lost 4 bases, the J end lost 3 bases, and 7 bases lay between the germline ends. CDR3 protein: CASSSVLYEQYF. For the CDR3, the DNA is TGTGCCAGCAGTTCTGTCCTCTACGAGCAGTACTTC.

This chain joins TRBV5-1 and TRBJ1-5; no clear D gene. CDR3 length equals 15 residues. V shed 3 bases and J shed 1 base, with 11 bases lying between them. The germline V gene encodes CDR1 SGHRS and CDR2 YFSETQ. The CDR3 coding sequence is TGCGCCAGCAGCTCAAGGGTAGGGAGCAATCAGCCCCAGCATTTT. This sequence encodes CASSSRVGSNQPQHF. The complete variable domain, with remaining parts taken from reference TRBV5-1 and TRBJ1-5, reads KAGVTQTPRYLIKTRGQQVTLSCSPISGHRSVSWYQQTPGQGLQFLFEYFSETQRNKGNFPGRFSGRQFSNSRSEMNVSTLELGDSALYLCASSSRVGSNQPQHFGDGTRLSIL.

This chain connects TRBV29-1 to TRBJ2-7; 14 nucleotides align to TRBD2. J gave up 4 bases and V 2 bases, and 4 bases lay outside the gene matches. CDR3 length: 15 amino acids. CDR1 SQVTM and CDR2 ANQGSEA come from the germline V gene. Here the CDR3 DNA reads TGCAGCGTTGAACAGACTAGCGGGAGGGCGTACGAGCAGTACTTC. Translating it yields CSVEQTSGRAYEQYF.

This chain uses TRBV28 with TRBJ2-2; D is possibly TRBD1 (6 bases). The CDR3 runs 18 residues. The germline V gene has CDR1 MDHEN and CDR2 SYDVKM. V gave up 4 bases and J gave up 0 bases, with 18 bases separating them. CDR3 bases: TGTGCCAGCAGTTCCTCAGGTGGGCGGACAGCGAACACCGGGGAGCTGTTTTTT. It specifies CASSSSGGRTANTGELFF.

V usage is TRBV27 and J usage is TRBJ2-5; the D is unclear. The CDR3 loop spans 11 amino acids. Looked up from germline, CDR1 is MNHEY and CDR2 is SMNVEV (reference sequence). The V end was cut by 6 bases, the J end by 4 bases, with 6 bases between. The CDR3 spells CASRIGETQYF. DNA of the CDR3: TGTGCCAGCAGAATAGGAGAGACCCAGTACTTC.

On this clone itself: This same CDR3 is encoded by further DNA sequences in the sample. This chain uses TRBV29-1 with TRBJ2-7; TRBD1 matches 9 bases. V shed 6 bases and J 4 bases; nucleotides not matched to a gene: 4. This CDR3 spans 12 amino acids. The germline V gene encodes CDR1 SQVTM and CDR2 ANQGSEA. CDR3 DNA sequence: TGCAGCGTCGGGACAGGGACGTACGAGCAGTACTTC. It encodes CSVGTGTYEQYF.

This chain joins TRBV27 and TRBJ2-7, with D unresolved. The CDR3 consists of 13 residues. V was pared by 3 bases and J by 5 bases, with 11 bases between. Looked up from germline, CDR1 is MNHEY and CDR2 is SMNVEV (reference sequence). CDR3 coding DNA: TGTGCCAGCAGTTTTAATCCGTCCCACGAGCAGTACTTC. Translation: CASSFNPSHEQYF.

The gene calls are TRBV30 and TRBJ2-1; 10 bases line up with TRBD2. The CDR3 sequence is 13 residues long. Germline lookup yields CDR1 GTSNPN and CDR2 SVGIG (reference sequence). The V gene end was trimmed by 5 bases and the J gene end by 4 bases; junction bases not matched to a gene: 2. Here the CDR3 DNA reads TGTGCCTGGGAGCGGGGGGGTTACAATGAGCAGTTCTTC. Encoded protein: CAWERGGYNEQFF.

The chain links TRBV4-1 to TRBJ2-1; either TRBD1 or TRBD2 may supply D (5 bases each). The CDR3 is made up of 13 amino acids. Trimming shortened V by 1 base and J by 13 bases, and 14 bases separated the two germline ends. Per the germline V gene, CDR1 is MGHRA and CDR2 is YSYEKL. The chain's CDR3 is CASSQAGTPSQFF. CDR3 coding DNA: TGCGCCAGCAGCCAAGCCGGGACCCCGTCACAGTTCTTC.

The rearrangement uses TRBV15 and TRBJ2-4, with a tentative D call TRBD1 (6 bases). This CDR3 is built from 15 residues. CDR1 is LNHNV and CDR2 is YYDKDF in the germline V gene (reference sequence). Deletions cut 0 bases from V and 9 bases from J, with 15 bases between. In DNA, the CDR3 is TGTGCCACCAGCAGAGATCGAGGGGGTCAGGGCATTCAGTACTTC. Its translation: CATSRDRGGQGIQYF.

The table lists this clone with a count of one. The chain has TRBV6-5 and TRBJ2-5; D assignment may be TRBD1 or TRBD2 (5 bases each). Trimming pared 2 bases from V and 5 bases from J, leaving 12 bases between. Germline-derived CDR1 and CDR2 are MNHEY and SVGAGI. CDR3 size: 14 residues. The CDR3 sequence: CASSYRGRGETQYF. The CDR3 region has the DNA TGTGCCAGCAGTTACCGGGGTAGGGGCGAGACCCAGTACTTC.

CDR3 sequence (DNA): TGCGCCAGCAGTCCGAGGGGCGTCGACGAGCAGTACTTC. Encoded protein: CASSPRGVDEQYF. The rearrangement links TRBV5-1 to TRBJ2-7, with D possibly called TRBD1 or TRBD2 (5 bases each). Germline V gene data show CDR1 as SGHRS and CDR2 as YFSETQ. There are 13 residues in the CDR3. Trimming stripped 5 bases from V and 5 bases from J, with 14 bases between.